This is a list of T cell receptor beta chains from one sample in a study of blood T cell repertoires in COVID-19. Only in-frame clones appear in the TCRdb table, and some are missing; sequencing was by immunoSEQ multiplex PCR. The sample includes some 97,000 clones, 91% of them seen just once. The sequenced material came from peripheral blood. The source is a man aged 55 to 70 with acute or convalescent COVID-19. Each CDR3 is given with its conserved first and last residue. The D gene is left open where the match is weak. Size is omitted from some rows. Given values are once, few, many or a class for expanded clones.

J,D,size,V,DNA,CDR3
TRBJ1-4,-,-,TRBV5-4,TGTGCCAGCAGCTTAGCCGGGAGCGGTGTGCCCGCAACTAATGAAAAACTGTTTTTT,CASSLAGSGVPATNEKLFF
TRBJ1-4,-,once,TRBV19,TGTGCCAGTAGTCGGGGGACTCTGTCTAATGAAAAACTGTTTTTT,CASSRGTLSNEKLFF
TRBJ2-3,-,-,TRBV19,TGTGCCAGTAGTATAGAGGCTAGCCTTAGCACAGATACGCAGTATTTT,CASSIEASLSTDTQYF
TRBJ1-2,TRBD1,once,TRBV7-9,TGTGCCAGCAGCCCCGGGACAGGGTTTTCTCTATCCTATGGCTACACCTTC,CASSPGTGFSLSYGYTF
TRBJ1-2,-,-,TRBV14,TGTGCCAGCAGCCAATTGGGGGCCCCCCCACAAAGCTACACCTTC,CASSQLGAPPQSYTF
TRBJ1-2,TRBD1,-,TRBV6-5,TGTGCCAGCAGCCGTCAGGGGGCGCAGTATGGCTACACCTTC,CASSRQGAQYGYTF
TRBJ2-5,TRBD1,-,TRBV7-8,TGTGCCAGCAGCGCCTACAGGGGGCAAGAGACCCAGTACTTC,CASSAYRGQETQYF
TRBJ1-5,-,-,TRBV30,TGTGCCTGGAGGTCCAGCAGGGGCAATCAGCCCCAGCATTTT,CAWRSSRGNQPQHF
TRBJ1-4,TRBD1,-,TRBV7-9,TGTGCCAGCAGCTTATACGATCTGAGGCAGGGGGGAACTAATGAAAAACTGTTTTTT,CASSLYDLRQGGTNEKLFF
TRBJ2-2,-,once,TRBV5-1,TGCGCCAGCAGCTTGGGGCGGGCCGGGGAGCTGTTTTTT,CASSLGRAGELFF
TRBJ1-1,TRBD1,-,TRBV19,TGTGCCAGTAGTACACAGACAGGGGGCAGGTCGGGCACTGAAGCTTTCTTT,CASSTQTGGRSGTEAFF
TRBJ2-5,-,-,TRBV6-5,TGTGCCAGCAGTTACTCGGGGAGGGGGGAGACCCAGTACTTC,CASSYSGRGETQYF
TRBJ1-4,-,-,TRBV5-1,TGCGCCAGCAGCTTCGAGATACCAACTAATGAAAAACTGTTTTTT,CASSFEIPTNEKLFF
TRBJ1-1,-,-,TRBV27,TGTGCCAGCAGTTTTAGGGGTAGAGAAGCTTTCTTT,CASSFRGREAFF